Listed below are T cell receptor beta chains from one sample, sequenced in a study of low-dose radiotherapy and immunotherapy resistance in tumors. A single record per CDR3 protein comes from TCRdb applying MiXCR to the reads. The repertoire consists of about 47,000 distinct CDR3 sequences, with around 11% occurring once and the leading ten covering roughly 6.2%. This specimen was PBMCs, taken before treatment. These receptors all come from a female donor with ovarian cancer. Each CDR3 is given with its conserved first and last residue. Fields, in order: J gene, D gene, V gene, clone size, CDR3 DNA, CDR3 protein. A D gene is named only where the DNA matches it firmly. Rows give clone size only sometimes, using once, few, many, or a class for an expanded clone.

j_gene: TRBJ1-1
d_gene: TRBD1
v_gene: TRBV30
abundance: NA
CDR3nt: TGTGCCTGGAGTGTAACAGGGGGCACTGAAGCTTTCTTT
CDR3aa: CAWSVTGGTEAFF

j_gene: TRBJ2-1
d_gene: TRBD2
v_gene: TRBV5-1
abundance: many
CDR3nt: TGCGCCAGCAGCTTTCTAGCGGGGGGGGAGTTCTTC
CDR3aa: CASSFLAGGEFF

j_gene: TRBJ2-3
d_gene: NA
v_gene: TRBV28
abundance: NA
CDR3nt: TGTGCCAGCAGTTCTCCCCCGACGGTAGATACGCAGTATTTT
CDR3aa: CASSSPPTVDTQYF

j_gene: TRBJ2-5
d_gene: TRBD2
v_gene: TRBV19
abundance: many
CDR3nt: TGTGCCAGTAGTATGGGGCCTCTAGCGGGGCGGGAGACCCAGTACTTC
CDR3aa: CASSMGPLAGRETQYF

j_gene: TRBJ2-5
d_gene: TRBD2
v_gene: TRBV20-1
abundance: many
CDR3nt: TGCAGTGCATCAGAGATCCCTAGCGGGGGGGCCTTAGACGAGACCCAGTACTTC
CDR3aa: CSASEIPSGGALDETQYF

j_gene: TRBJ1-5
d_gene: NA
v_gene: TRBV6-6
abundance: NA
CDR3nt: TGTGCCAGCAGTTACCAGGGTACAGATCAGCCCCAGCATTTT
CDR3aa: CASSYQGTDQPQHF

j_gene: TRBJ2-7
d_gene: NA
v_gene: TRBV21-1
abundance: many
CDR3nt: TGTGCCTTCCGGAAACAGAACTCCTACGAGCAGTACTTC
CDR3aa: CAFRKQNSYEQYF

j_gene: TRBJ2-2
d_gene: NA
v_gene: TRBV3-1
abundance: many
CDR3nt: TGTGCCAGCAGCCAGAGGGAGTATGACGGGGAGCTGTTTTTT
CDR3aa: CASSQREYDGELFF

j_gene: TRBJ2-7
d_gene: TRBD2
v_gene: TRBV5-6
abundance: many
CDR3nt: TGTGCCAGCAGCCACAAGCGGGGGGGTGACGAGCAGTACTTC
CDR3aa: CASSHKRGGDEQYF

j_gene: TRBJ1-1
d_gene: TRBD1
v_gene: TRBV28
abundance: many
CDR3nt: TGTGCCAGCAGAAACCCCGGGACAGTGAACACTGAAGCTTTCTTT
CDR3aa: CASRNPGTVNTEAFF

j_gene: TRBJ1-2
d_gene: NA
v_gene: TRBV14
abundance: few
CDR3nt: TGTGCCAGCAGCCAATTTCCCGGACGGGGCTACACCTTC
CDR3aa: CASSQFPGRGYTF

j_gene: TRBJ2-7
d_gene: TRBD2
v_gene: TRBV5-4
abundance: NA
CDR3nt: TGTGCCAGCAGCTCGGGACTAGCGGGGTACTCCTACGAGCAGTACTTC
CDR3aa: CASSSGLAGYSYEQYF

j_gene: TRBJ2-5
d_gene: TRBD2
v_gene: TRBV12-3/TRBV12-4
abundance: many
CDR3nt: TGTGCCAGCAGTTTAGGGCTAGCGGGGGGGCGGCAGGAGACCCAGTACTTC
CDR3aa: CASSLGLAGGRQETQYF

j_gene: TRBJ2-7
d_gene: NA
v_gene: TRBV7-9
abundance: many
CDR3nt: TGTGCCAGCAGCCTTCGTGGGGGAAGAGATTATAACTCCTACGAGCAGTACTTC
CDR3aa: CASSLRGGRDYNSYEQYF

j_gene: TRBJ2-5
d_gene: TRBD2
v_gene: TRBV6-5
abundance: many
CDR3nt: TGTGCCAGCAGTGGACTAGCGGGGGTGGTTGAGACCCAGTACTTC
CDR3aa: CASSGLAGVVETQYF

j_gene: TRBJ2-2
d_gene: TRBD2
v_gene: TRBV6-5
abundance: many
CDR3nt: TGTGCCAGTAGGGAGGGGAGGGTGAACACCGGGGAGCTGTTTTTT
CDR3aa: CASREGRVNTGELFF

j_gene: TRBJ2-3
d_gene: NA
v_gene: TRBV13
abundance: many
CDR3nt: TGTGCCAGCAGCCCGGAGTACGCTAGCACAGATACGCAGTATTTT
CDR3aa: CASSPEYASTDTQYF

j_gene: TRBJ2-5
d_gene: TRBD1
v_gene: TRBV7-7
abundance: many
CDR3nt: TGTGCTAGCAGCCAGACAGGGGGCTCGGTGACCCAGTACTTC
CDR3aa: CASSQTGGSVTQYF

j_gene: TRBJ2-7
d_gene: TRBD1
v_gene: TRBV20-1
abundance: many
CDR3nt: TGCAGTGCCCGGCAGGCCCCCGGGACAGGGAGCTCCTACGAGCAGTACTTC
CDR3aa: CSARQAPGTGSSYEQYF

j_gene: TRBJ1-4
d_gene: TRBD1
v_gene: TRBV2
abundance: many
CDR3nt: TGTGCCAGCGGCGGACAGGGTGGCAAAGAAAAACTGTTTTTT
CDR3aa: CASGGQGGKEKLFF

j_gene: TRBJ1-1
d_gene: NA
v_gene: TRBV5-5
abundance: once
CDR3nt: TGTGCCAGCAGCAGGGGTTTAAGCACTGAAGCTTTCTTT
CDR3aa: CASSRGLSTEAFF

j_gene: TRBJ2-4
d_gene: TRBD1
v_gene: TRBV14
abundance: many
CDR3nt: TGTGCCAGCAGCCAAGGACAGGGTTGGGCCAAAAACATTCAGTACTTC
CDR3aa: CASSQGQGWAKNIQYF

j_gene: TRBJ2-2
d_gene: TRBD2
v_gene: TRBV7-9
abundance: few
CDR3nt: TGTGCCAGCAGCCTAGCGGGCAACACCGGGGAGCTGTTTTTT
CDR3aa: CASSLAGNTGELFF

j_gene: TRBJ2-1
d_gene: TRBD2
v_gene: TRBV5-1
abundance: many
CDR3nt: TGCGCCAGCAGCTCGAGTCAACCCGGGACTAGCGGCAATGAGCAGTTCTTC
CDR3aa: CASSSSQPGTSGNEQFF

j_gene: TRBJ2-3
d_gene: TRBD1
v_gene: TRBV2
abundance: many
CDR3nt: TGTGCCAGCAGCGGACAGGGGCCGATTAGCACAGATACGCAGTATTTT
CDR3aa: CASSGQGPISTDTQYF

j_gene: TRBJ2-1
d_gene: TRBD2
v_gene: TRBV20-1
abundance: many
CDR3nt: TGCAGTGCTCTTACTAGCGGGAGGGAGAGCTCCTACAATGAGCAGTTCTTC
CDR3aa: CSALTSGRESSYNEQFF

j_gene: TRBJ1-1
d_gene: NA
v_gene: TRBV2
abundance: many
CDR3nt: TGTGCCAGCAGCCTGACAGGTTCTGAAGCTTTCTTT
CDR3aa: CASSLTGSEAFF

j_gene: TRBJ2-6
d_gene: NA
v_gene: TRBV5-1
abundance: NA
CDR3nt: TGCGCCAGCAGCGAGGGAAGCTCTGGGACCAACGTCCTGACCTTC
CDR3aa: CASSEGSSGTNVLTF

j_gene: TRBJ1-2
d_gene: TRBD1
v_gene: TRBV7-2
abundance: many
CDR3nt: TGTGCCAGCAGCTTAAGGTCGGGACAGGTCGGTCTCTCTCGGGGCTACACCTTC
CDR3aa: CASSLRSGQVGLSRGYTF

j_gene: TRBJ2-7
d_gene: TRBD1
v_gene: TRBV5-1
abundance: NA
CDR3nt: TGCGCCAGCAGCACGTGGGACAGGGGGGACGAGCAGTACTTC
CDR3aa: CASSTWDRGDEQYF

j_gene: TRBJ2-6
d_gene: NA
v_gene: TRBV5-1
abundance: NA
CDR3nt: TGCGCCAGCAGCTTGTCACACTCTGGGGCCAACGTCCTGACTTTC
CDR3aa: CASSLSHSGANVLTF

j_gene: TRBJ2-6
d_gene: NA
v_gene: TRBV2
abundance: many
CDR3nt: TGTGCCAGCAGAGGACAAAACTCTGGGGCCAACGTCCTGACTTTC
CDR3aa: CASRGQNSGANVLTF

j_gene: TRBJ2-2
d_gene: NA
v_gene: TRBV20-1
abundance: many
CDR3nt: TGCAGTGCCATCGGACAGACGAACACCGGGGAGCTGTTTTTT
CDR3aa: CSAIGQTNTGELFF

j_gene: TRBJ2-5
d_gene: TRBD2
v_gene: TRBV7-3
abundance: many
CDR3nt: TGTGCCAGCAGCTTGACCGGGACTAGCGGGGAGACCCAGTACTTC
CDR3aa: CASSLTGTSGETQYF

j_gene: TRBJ2-1
d_gene: NA
v_gene: TRBV19
abundance: many
CDR3nt: TGTGCCAGTACGCCTGGAGGTAGCAGGGGATATGAGCAGTTCTTC
CDR3aa: CASTPGGSRGYEQFF

j_gene: TRBJ1-2
d_gene: TRBD1
v_gene: TRBV6-2/TRBV6-3
abundance: many
CDR3nt: TGTGCCAGCGCACGAACAGGGGGCTACTATGGCTACACCTTC
CDR3aa: CASARTGGYYGYTF

j_gene: TRBJ2-3
d_gene: NA
v_gene: TRBV13
abundance: many
CDR3nt: TGTGCCAGCAGCTTAGGAAACACAGATACGCAGTATTTT
CDR3aa: CASSLGNTDTQYF

j_gene: TRBJ2-2
d_gene: TRBD2
v_gene: TRBV7-8
abundance: few
CDR3nt: TGTGCCAGCAGCTTAGCGCTAGCGGTGAACACCGGGGAGCTGTTTTTT
CDR3aa: CASSLALAVNTGELFF

j_gene: TRBJ2-3
d_gene: TRBD2
v_gene: TRBV20-1
abundance: many
CDR3nt: TGCAGTGCCACGACTAGCGGCACAGATACGCAGTATTTT
CDR3aa: CSATTSGTDTQYF

j_gene: TRBJ1-5
d_gene: NA
v_gene: TRBV25-1
abundance: many
CDR3nt: TGTGCCAGCAGTGTACCGGGCCTAAATCAGCCCCAGCATTTT
CDR3aa: CASSVPGLNQPQHF

j_gene: TRBJ2-3
d_gene: NA
v_gene: TRBV13
abundance: many
CDR3nt: TGTGCCAGCAGCTTGGCCGTGAACACAGATACGCAGTATTTT
CDR3aa: CASSLAVNTDTQYF

j_gene: TRBJ2-2
d_gene: NA
v_gene: TRBV4-2
abundance: few
CDR3nt: TGTGCCAGCAGCCAAGCCGGACAGTACACCGGGGAGCTGTTTTTT
CDR3aa: CASSQAGQYTGELFF